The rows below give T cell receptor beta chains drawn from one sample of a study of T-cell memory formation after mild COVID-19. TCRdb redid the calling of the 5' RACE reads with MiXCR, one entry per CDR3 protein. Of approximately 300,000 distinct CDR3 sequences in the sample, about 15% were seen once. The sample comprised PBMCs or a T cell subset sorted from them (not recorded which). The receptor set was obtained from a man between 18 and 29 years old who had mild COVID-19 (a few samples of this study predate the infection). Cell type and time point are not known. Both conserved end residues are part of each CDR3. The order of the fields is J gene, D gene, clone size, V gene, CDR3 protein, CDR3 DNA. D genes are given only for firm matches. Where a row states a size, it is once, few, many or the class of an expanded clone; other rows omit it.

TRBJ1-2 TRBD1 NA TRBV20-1 CSARDSAGGRKSYTF TGCAGTGCTAGAGATTCGGCAGGGGGAAGGAAGAGCTACACCTTC
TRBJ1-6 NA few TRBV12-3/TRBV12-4 CASTLGSPLHF TGTGCCAGCACCTTGGGTTCACCCCTCCACTTT
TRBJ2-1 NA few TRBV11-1 CASSPTLTAYNEQFF TGTGCCAGCAGCCCGACACTGACCGCCTACAATGAGCAGTTCTTC
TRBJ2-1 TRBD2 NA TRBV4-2 CASSQWTSPGHEQFF TGTGCCAGCAGCCAATGGACTAGCCCGGGCCATGAGCAGTTCTTC
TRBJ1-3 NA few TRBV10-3 CAISGTDSGNTIYF TGTGCCATCAGCGGGACCGACTCTGGAAACACCATATATTTT
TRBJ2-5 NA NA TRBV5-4 CASSLIAEGEETQYF TGTGCCAGCAGCTTGATCGCGGAGGGGGAAGAGACCCAGTACTTC
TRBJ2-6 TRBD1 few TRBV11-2 CASSPTPSLDRAGANVLTF TGTGCCAGCAGCCCCACCCCATCCCTCGACAGGGCTGGGGCCAACGTCCTGACTTTC
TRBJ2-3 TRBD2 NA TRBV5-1 CASSVVAGPARTQYF TGCGCCAGCAGTGTAGTAGCGGGGCCTGCACGTACGCAGTATTTT
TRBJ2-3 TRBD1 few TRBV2 CATTRDRSTDTQYF TGTGCCACCACGCGGGACAGGAGCACAGATACGCAGTATTTT
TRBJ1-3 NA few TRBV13 CASSLLGIISGNTIYF TGTGCCAGCAGCCTCCTCGGTATAATCTCTGGAAACACCATATATTTT
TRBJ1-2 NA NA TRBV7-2 CASSFGGALANYGYTF TGTGCCAGCAGCTTTGGCGGGGCTCTCGCTAACTATGGCTACACCTTC
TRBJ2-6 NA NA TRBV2 CASSSDRSGANVLTF TGTGCCAGCAGTTCAGATCGCTCTGGGGCCAACGTCCTGACTTTC
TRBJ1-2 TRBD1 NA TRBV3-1 CASSQGVTGYYGYTF TGTGCCAGCAGCCAAGGCGTGACAGGGTATTATGGCTACACCTTC
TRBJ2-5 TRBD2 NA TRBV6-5 CASSTSGGSQETQYF TGTGCCAGCAGCACTAGCGGGGGGTCCCAAGAGACCCAGTACTTC
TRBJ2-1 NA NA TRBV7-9 CASRSGGTYEQFF TGTGCCAGCAGATCGGGGGGCACCTATGAGCAGTTCTTC
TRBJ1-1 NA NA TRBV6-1 CASSDISGPIDEAFF TGTGCCAGCAGTGACATATCCGGACCCATCGATGAAGCTTTCTTT
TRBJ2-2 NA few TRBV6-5 CASSYSTPAGGELFF TGTGCCAGCAGTTACTCGACCCCGGCGGGCGGGGAGCTGTTTTTT
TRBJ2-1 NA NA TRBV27 CASSSQDNGNEQFF TGTGCCAGCAGTTCCCAGGACAACGGCAATGAGCAGTTCTTC
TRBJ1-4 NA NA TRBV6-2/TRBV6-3 CASTLSRGTSTNEKLFF TGTGCCAGCACCCTCTCACGGGGGACTTCAACTAATGAAAAACTGTTTTTT
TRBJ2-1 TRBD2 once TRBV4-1 CASSQSKGGGNEQFF TGCGCCAGCAGCCAATCCAAGGGCGGGGGGAATGAGCAGTTCTTC
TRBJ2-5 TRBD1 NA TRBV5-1 CASSVSTGAGRRETQYF TGCGCCAGCAGCGTATCGACAGGGGCTGGTCGCCGAGAGACCCAGTACTTC
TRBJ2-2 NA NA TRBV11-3 CASSYQGGGELFF TGTGCCAGCAGCTATCAAGGGGGCGGGGAGCTGTTTTTT
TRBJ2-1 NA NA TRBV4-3 CASSQGPGLDNEQFF TGCGCCAGCAGCCAAGGTCCAGGCCTAGACAATGAGCAGTTCTTC
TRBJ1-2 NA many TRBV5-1 CASSLAQVGPNYGYTF TGCGCCAGCAGCTTGGCCCAGGTAGGGCCCAACTATGGCTACACCTTC
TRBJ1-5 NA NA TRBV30 CAWSEGGPQHF TGTGCCTGGAGTGAGGGAGGGCCCCAGCATTTT
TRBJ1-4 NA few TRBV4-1 CASSQDPDTSTEKLFF TGCGCCAGCAGCCAAGATCCGGACACGTCGACGGAAAAACTGTTTTTT
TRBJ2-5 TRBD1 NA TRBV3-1 CASSQPGQKTQYF TGTGCCAGCAGCCAACCGGGACAGAAGACCCAGTACTTC
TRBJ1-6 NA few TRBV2 CASSDRGGNSPLHF TGTGCCAGCAGTGATCGGGGGGGAAATTCACCCCTCCACTTT
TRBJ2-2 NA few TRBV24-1 CATSDYGTGELFF TGTGCCACCAGTGATTACGGGACCGGGGAGCTGTTTTTT
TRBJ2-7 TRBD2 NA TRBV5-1 CASSLGRGGGEQYF TGCGCCAGCAGCTTGGGACGGGGCGGGGGCGAGCAGTACTTC
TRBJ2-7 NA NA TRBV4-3 CASSQGGAISYEQYF TGCGCCAGCAGCCAAGGGGGTGCAATCTCCTACGAGCAGTACTTC
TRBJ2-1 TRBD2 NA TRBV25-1 CASSWSGALDEQFF TGTGCCAGCAGCTGGAGCGGGGCTCTTGATGAGCAGTTCTTC
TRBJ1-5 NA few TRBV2 CASTLRAFHQPQHF TGTGCCAGCACCCTTCGGGCCTTTCATCAGCCCCAGCATTTT
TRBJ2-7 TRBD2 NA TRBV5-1 CASSLGPAGGSYEQYF TGCGCCAGCAGCTTGGGGCCAGCGGGGGGCTCCTACGAGCAGTACTTC
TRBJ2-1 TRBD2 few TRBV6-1 CASSPQRGLAASSYNEQFF TGTGCCAGCAGTCCTCAAAGGGGACTAGCGGCGAGCTCCTACAATGAGCAGTTCTTC
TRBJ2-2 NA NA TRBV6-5 CASSPLTRWGTGELFF TGTGCCAGCAGTCCTCTGACAAGATGGGGCACCGGGGAGCTGTTTTTT
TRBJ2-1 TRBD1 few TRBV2 CASIYGTGGHEQFF TGTGCCAGCATTTACGGGACAGGGGGGCATGAGCAGTTCTTC
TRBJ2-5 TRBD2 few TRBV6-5 CASSYGLAGGKETQYF TGTGCCAGCAGTTACGGCCTAGCGGGGGGGAAAGAGACCCAGTACTTC
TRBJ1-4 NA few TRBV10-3 CAIGPGLTGNEKLFF TGTGCCATCGGGCCAGGACTGACGGGTAATGAAAAACTGTTTTTT
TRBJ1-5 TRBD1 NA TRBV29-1 CSSYRDRGTGSNQPQHF TGCAGCTCCTACCGGGACAGGGGAACGGGTAGTAATCAGCCCCAGCATTTT
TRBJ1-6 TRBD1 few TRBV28 CASRMRQGARSPLHF TGTGCCAGCAGGATGCGACAGGGGGCGCGTTCACCCCTCCACTTT
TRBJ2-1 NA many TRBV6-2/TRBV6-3 CASSYPDLLDEQFF TGTGCCAGCAGTTACCCGGACTTGTTGGATGAGCAGTTCTTC
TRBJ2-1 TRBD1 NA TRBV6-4 CASSDLYRGLNEQFF TGTGCCAGCAGTGACTTGTACAGGGGGCTCAATGAGCAGTTCTTC
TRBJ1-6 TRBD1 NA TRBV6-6 CALRRDRGSPLHF TGTGCCCTTAGACGGGACAGGGGATCACCCCTCCACTTT
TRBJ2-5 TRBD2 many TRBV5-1 CASRPQTSGTQETQYF TGCGCCAGCAGACCCCAGACTAGCGGAACACAAGAGACCCAGTACTTC
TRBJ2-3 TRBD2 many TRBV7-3 CASSLGNSGGGSTDTQYF TGTGCCAGCAGCTTAGGGAATAGCGGGGGGGGTAGCACAGATACGCAGTATTTT
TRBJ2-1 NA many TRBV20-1 CSARASAGTAYNEQFF TGCAGTGCTAGAGCCTCGGCGGGGACAGCCTACAATGAGCAGTTCTTC
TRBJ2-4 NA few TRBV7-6 CASSLGRGGENIQYF TGTGCCAGCAGCTTAGGTAGGGGCGGGGAGAACATTCAGTACTTC
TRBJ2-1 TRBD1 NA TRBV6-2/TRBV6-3 CASSYGDRAWANEQFF TGTGCCAGCAGTTACGGCGACAGGGCTTGGGCAAATGAGCAGTTCTTC
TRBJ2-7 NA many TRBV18 CASSPGLNVEQYF TGTGCCAGCTCACCGGGACTCAACGTGGAGCAGTACTTC
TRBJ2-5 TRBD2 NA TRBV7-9 CASSWPGGQETQYF TGTGCCAGCAGCTGGCCCGGGGGGCAAGAGACCCAGTACTTC
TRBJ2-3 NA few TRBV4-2 CASSQTSYGTDTQYF TGTGCCAGCAGCCAGACTAGTTATGGCACAGATACGCAGTATTTT
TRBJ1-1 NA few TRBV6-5 CASREDVGFPEAFF TGTGCCAGCAGGGAGGATGTGGGGTTCCCTGAAGCTTTCTTT